These 9 T cell receptor beta chains were sequenced from one sample in a study of T cells after yellow fever vaccination. TCRdb used MiXCR to reprocess the 5' RACE reads, holding one entry per CDR3 protein. The data contain around 340,000 distinct CDR3 sequences, about an eighth of them singletons. The sequenced sample was CD4+ T cells sorted from PBMCs, obtained 15 days after the yellow fever booster vaccination. The source is a man in his late teens or twenties who received the YFV17D yellow fever vaccine.

This clonotype was seen many times. V is TRBV28 and J is TRBJ2-7, with 8 bases matching TRBD1. V was pared by 5 bases and J by 4 bases, with 10 bases of the junction left unmatched. The V gene's germline CDR1 is MDHEN and CDR2 SYDVKM. The CDR3 totals 15 residues. The CDR3 spells CASSESGTGLYEQYV. CDR3 bases: TGTGCCAGCAGTGAATCGGGGACAGGCCTTTACGAGCAGTACGTC.

This clonotype was seen ten or more times. V is TRBV12-3 or TRBV12-4 and J is TRBJ1-5, with 9 bases identical to TRBD1. J lost 2 bases, V lost 5 bases, and 10 bases had no gene match. The CDR3 contains 17 residues. CDR3 residues: CASSPRGTGSGNQPQHF. The CDR3 coding sequence is TGTGCCAGCAGTCCCCGCGGGACAGGGAGTGGCAATCAGCCCCAGCATTTT.

This chain links TRBV4-2 with TRBJ2-7; 10 nucleotides match TRBD1. The CDR3 runs to 16 residues. V dropped 0 bases and J dropped 6; count of bases not matched to a gene: 8. Germline CDR1 LGHNA, CDR2 YNFKEQ. CDR3 loop: CASSQELRGQGSEQYF. CDR3 coding DNA: TGTGCCAGCAGCCAAGAGCTGAGGGGACAGGGGAGCGAGCAGTACTTC.

The rearrangement links TRBV6-5 to TRBJ1-3; D remains ambiguous. Germline values: CDR1 MNHEY, CDR2 SVGAGI. CDR3 length equals 13 residues. V dropped 6 bases and J dropped 4 bases, with 10 bases sitting between them. CDR3 nucleotides: TGTGCCAGCAGGCTCCAAGGGGGAAACACCATATATTTT. This gives the protein CASRLQGGNTIYF.

This chain links TRBV5-1 with TRBJ2-2; D may be TRBD1 (6 bases). Germline V gene sequence: CDR1 SGHRS, CDR2 YFSETQ. The germline V and J ends were trimmed by 5 bases and 2 bases, with 16 bases remaining between them. The CDR3 covers 16 residues. The CDR3 sequence is CASRFYGQPNTGELFF. The CDR3, as DNA: TGCGCCAGCAGGTTCTATGGACAGCCAAACACCGGGGAGCTGTTTTTT.

This clonotype was picked up a small number of times. V gene TRBV30 combines with J gene TRBJ2-3; D not resolved. V was clipped by 0 bases and J by 0 bases, with 1 base between them. The CDR3 covers 12 residues. CDR1 is GTSNPN and CDR2 is SVGIG in the germline V gene (reference sequence). As DNA, the CDR3 is TGTGCCTGGAGTGTCAGCACAGATACGCAGTATTTT. Protein product: CAWSVSTDTQYF.

The genes are TRBV2 and TRBJ2-5; 7 positions match TRBD2. V was clipped by 4 bases and J by 3 bases; unmatched bases: 5. This CDR3 region has 14 residues. CDR1 and CDR2 (germline): SNHLY, FYNNEI. The CDR3 reads CASSGAGTKETQYF. Here the CDR3 DNA reads TGTGCCAGCAGTGGAGCGGGGACTAAAGAGACCCAGTACTTC.

The chain joins TRBV12-3 or TRBV12-4 to TRBJ1-3, with no clear D. V lost 5 bases and J lost 0, with 8 bases in between. The CDR3 contains 14 residues. The CDR3 loop reads CASSRDNSGNTIYF. CDR3 bases: TGTGCCAGCAGTCGTGACAACTCTGGAAACACCATATATTTT.

This clonotype was counted only a few times. The chain uses TRBV20-1 and TRBJ1-2, with no clear D. V lost 7 bases and J 2 bases, leaving 17 bases between the germline ends. The CDR3 is made up of 14 amino acids. Germline V gene data show CDR1 as DFQATT and CDR2 as SNEGSKA (reference sequence). CDR3 coding DNA: TGCAGTGGCTCAGACGGAAGTAGAAACTATGGCTACACCTTC. This gives the protein CSGSDGSRNYGYTF.